This T cell receptor beta chain is drawn from a study of blood T cell repertoires in COVID-19. The CDR3 runs 14 residues. The ends were cut back, 4 bases at V and 7 bases at J, with 14 bases in the middle. CDR1 is LGHNA, CDR2 YSLEER, per germline. Sequencing used immunoSEQ multiplex PCR; TCRdb keeps in-frame clones, though not all of them. The sample has 150,000 or so clones; around 87% are singletons. The chain has TRBV4-3 and TRBJ1-5; the D gene is possibly TRBD1 (5 bases). The sequenced sample was PBMCs or T cells enriched from blood (not recorded which). The origin of this receptor is a woman aged 50 to 60 who had recovered from COVID-19. Here the CDR3 reads CASSLTGGGQPQHF. Written as DNA, the CDR3 is TGCGCCAGCAGCCTAACAGGCGGTGGACAGCCCCAGCATTTT.